Listed below are T cell receptor beta chains from one sample, sequenced in a study of blood T cells in healthy people across ages. TCRdb passed the 5' RACE reads through MiXCR, listing each CDR3 protein once. The sample contains hundreds of thousands of distinct CDR3 sequences, around a quarter of which appear only once. Another study also made use of these data, one on T cells of mothers and their children.

Sequencing input: blood. These receptors all come from a boy younger than 18 in good health. Each CDR3 is given with its conserved first and last residue. Clone size, where shown, is once, few, many, or a class for clones that have expanded.

j_call	v_call	clone_size	cdr3_aa
TRBJ2-1	TRBV20-1	few	CSAPGTGGSNEQFF
TRBJ1-2	TRBV5-1	few	CASSLSTGNYGYTF
TRBJ2-7	TRBV4-1	few	CASSHLTGEQYF
TRBJ1-5	TRBV19	-	CASSSWDTGYQPQHF
TRBJ1-1	TRBV5-1	-	CASSVPNTEAFF
TRBJ2-5	TRBV2	few	CASSETRGQETQYF
TRBJ2-1	TRBV9	few	CASSGPGSSYNEQFF
TRBJ2-2	TRBV14	-	CASSQAGTGGITGELFF
TRBJ1-6	TRBV7-3	few	CAPGRQGYSPLHF
TRBJ1-1	TRBV12-3/TRBV12-4	few	CASSPDRRNTEAFF
TRBJ2-1	TRBV10-3	-	CAISEGDGNEQFF
TRBJ2-7	TRBV12-3/TRBV12-4	-	CASSLSGDPPSYEQYF
TRBJ2-2	TRBV12-3/TRBV12-4	-	CASSLGWTGELFF
-	TRBV7-2	-	CASSSPTAYNQQFF
TRBJ2-3	TRBV7-9	few	CASSLRDSFGADTQYF
TRBJ1-1	TRBV7-9	-	CASSFPGQGNMSTEAFF
TRBJ2-7	TRBV29-1	-	CSVVSASAYAQYF
-	TRBV20-1	-	CSARAPTGGLLGETQYF
TRBJ2-5	TRBV9	few	CASSHKGAEETQYF
TRBJ1-1	TRBV11-3	-	CASSRRYEAFF
TRBJ1-4	TRBV12-3/TRBV12-4	-	CASSFYGRGLAANEKLFF
TRBJ1-5	TRBV11-2	few	CASSENTGQGQPQHF
TRBJ2-5	TRBV27	-	CASSPRLAGPGAETQYF
TRBJ2-5	TRBV5-1	-	CASSFGQGAIETQYF
TRBJ1-5	TRBV7-2	few	CASSPYGPNQPQHF
TRBJ2-3	TRBV9	-	CASSVGLGGERTDTQYF
TRBJ2-5	TRBV12-3/TRBV12-4	-	CASSTGAAETQYF
TRBJ2-3	TRBV14	few	CASSGPGTDTQYF
TRBJ2-3	TRBV4-2	few	CASSEEVLGTDTQYF
TRBJ2-5	TRBV6-5	-	CASSGGKGETQYF
TRBJ2-2	TRBV2	few	CASGTVNTGELFF
TRBJ1-1	TRBV3-1	-	CASSPRNGGVGTEAFF
TRBJ2-5	TRBV5-1	-	CASSLTAGQETQYF
TRBJ2-7	TRBV12-3/TRBV12-4	-	CASSLGTRKYF
TRBJ2-5	TRBV5-1	-	CASSSTSGEASETQYF
TRBJ1-6	TRBV3-1	-	CASSPPTGGNSPLHF
TRBJ2-3	TRBV10-2	few	CATWTGGTDTQYF
TRBJ1-4	TRBV9	few	CASSVDRRNEKLFF
TRBJ2-3	TRBV29-1	-	CSARTRLSTDTQYF
TRBJ1-4	TRBV29-1	-	CSACTVTQGEKLFF
TRBJ1-2	TRBV19	-	CASNSGRNYGYTF
TRBJ1-6	TRBV4-2	-	CASSQESQPLGNNSPLHF
TRBJ1-6	TRBV7-2	-	CASSVGMGSPLHF
-	TRBV5-1	few	CASSLDPGQTYEQYF
TRBJ2-5	TRBV6-6	many	CASSYSRVDTETQYF
TRBJ2-5	TRBV12-3/TRBV12-4	few	CASSWGQREETQYF
TRBJ2-2	TRBV24-1	few	CATSGPGTAGELFF
TRBJ1-5	TRBV18	-	CASSRLGQGNQPQHF
TRBJ2-1	TRBV29-1	-	CSVDGTEAYNEQFF
TRBJ1-2	TRBV12-3/TRBV12-4	-	CASSTGTGSVGYGYTF
TRBJ1-2	TRBV24-1	-	CATSDFGGGYTF
TRBJ2-4	TRBV20-1	-	CSARDWQGNIQYF
TRBJ2-3	TRBV4-1	few	CASSGGRGTDTQYF
TRBJ1-1	TRBV5-1	few	CASSLEAPIWGTEAFF
TRBJ2-1	TRBV2	-	CASSGGLAVPYNEQFF